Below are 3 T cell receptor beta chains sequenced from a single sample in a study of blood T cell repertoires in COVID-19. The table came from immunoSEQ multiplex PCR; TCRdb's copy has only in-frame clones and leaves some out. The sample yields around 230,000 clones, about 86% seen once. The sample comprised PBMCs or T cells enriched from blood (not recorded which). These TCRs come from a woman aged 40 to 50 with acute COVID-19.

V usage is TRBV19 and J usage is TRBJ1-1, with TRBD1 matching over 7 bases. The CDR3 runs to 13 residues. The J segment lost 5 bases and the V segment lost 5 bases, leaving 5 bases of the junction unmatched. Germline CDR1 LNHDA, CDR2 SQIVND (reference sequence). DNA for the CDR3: TGTGCCAGTAGTTCAACAGGGGATACTGAAGCTTTCTTT. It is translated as CASSSTGDTEAFF.

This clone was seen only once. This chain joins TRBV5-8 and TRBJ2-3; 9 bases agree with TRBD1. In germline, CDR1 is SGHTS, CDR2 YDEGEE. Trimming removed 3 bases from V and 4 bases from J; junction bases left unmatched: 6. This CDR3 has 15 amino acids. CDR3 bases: TGTGCCAGCAGCTGGGGGACAGGGAAGGCAGATACGCAGTATTTT. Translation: CASSWGTGKADTQYF.

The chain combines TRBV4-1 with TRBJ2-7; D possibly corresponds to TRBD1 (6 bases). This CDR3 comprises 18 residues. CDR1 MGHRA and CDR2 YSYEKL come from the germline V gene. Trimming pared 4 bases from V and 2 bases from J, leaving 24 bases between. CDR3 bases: TGCGCCAGCAGCCCTTCAGCAAACCTGGACAGCATCCCCTACGAGCAGTACTTC. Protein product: CASSPSANLDSIPYEQYF.